This section outlines one TCR beta chain sequence together with its context. What it recognizes is unknown. Diagnoses among patients were locally advanced or metastatic urothelial carcinoma. Assay: immunoSEQ multiplex PCR; the TCRdb copy retains only in-frame clones and omits some. The sample has fewer than 35,000 clones; over 75% are singletons. Trimming at V came to 4 bases and at J to 2 bases, leaving 6 bases not matched to a gene. The CDR3 has 15 amino acids. Germline V lookup: CDR1 SNHLY, CDR2 FYNNEI. The data derive from a study of PD-L1 blockade in urothelial cancer. Across the whole study: At 3 weeks after treatment start (second dose) and again at 6 weeks, blood was analyzed.

Study-wide results and limits: At 3 weeks on treatment, tumor-associated clones expanded more with durable benefit.

The receptor was isolated from a man between 45 and 60 years old with urothelial cancer. The rearrangement joins TRBV2 to TRBJ2-5; TRBD2 matches at 8 bases. The input for sequencing was PBMCs, taken around atezolizumab (anti-PD-L1) treatment. CDR3 amino acids: CASSALAGPQETQYF. For the CDR3, the DNA is TGTGCCAGCAGTGCCCTAGCGGGCCCGCAAGAGACCCAGTACTTC.